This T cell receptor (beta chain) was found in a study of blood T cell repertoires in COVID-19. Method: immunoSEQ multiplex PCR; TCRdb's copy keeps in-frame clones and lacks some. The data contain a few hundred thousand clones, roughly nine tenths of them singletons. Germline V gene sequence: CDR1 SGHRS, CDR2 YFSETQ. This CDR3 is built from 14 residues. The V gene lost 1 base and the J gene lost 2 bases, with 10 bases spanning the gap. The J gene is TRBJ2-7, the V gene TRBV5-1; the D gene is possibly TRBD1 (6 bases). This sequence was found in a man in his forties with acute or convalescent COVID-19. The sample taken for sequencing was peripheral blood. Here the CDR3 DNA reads TGCGCCAGCAGCTTGTTACAGGGACCCTACGAGCAGTACTTC. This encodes CASSLLQGPYEQYF.